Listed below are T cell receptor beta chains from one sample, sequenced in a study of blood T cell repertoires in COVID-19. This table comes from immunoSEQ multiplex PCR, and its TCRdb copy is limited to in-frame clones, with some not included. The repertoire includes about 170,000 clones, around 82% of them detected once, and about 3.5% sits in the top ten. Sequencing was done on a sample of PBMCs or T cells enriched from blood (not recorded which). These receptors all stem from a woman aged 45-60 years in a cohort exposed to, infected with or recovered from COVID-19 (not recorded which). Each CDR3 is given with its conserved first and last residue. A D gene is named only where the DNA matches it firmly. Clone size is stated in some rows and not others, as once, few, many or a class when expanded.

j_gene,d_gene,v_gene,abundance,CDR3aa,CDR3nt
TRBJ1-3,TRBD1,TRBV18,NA,CASSPRTGDRNTIYF,TGTGCCAGCTCACCTCGGACAGGGGACAGAAACACCATATATTTT
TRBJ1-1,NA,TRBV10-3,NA,CAISESRGIMNTEAFF,TGTGCCATCAGTGAGTCAAGGGGAATTATGAACACTGAAGCTTTCTTT
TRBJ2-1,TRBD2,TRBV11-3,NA,CASSSSLAGANEQFF,TGTGCCAGCAGCTCGTCCCTAGCGGGAGCAAATGAGCAGTTCTTC
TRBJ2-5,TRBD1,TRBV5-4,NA,CASSLGNRGETQYF,TGTGCCAGCAGCCTAGGAAACAGGGGAGAGACCCAGTACTTC
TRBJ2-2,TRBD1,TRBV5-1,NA,CASSSWTGDAGELFF,TGCGCCAGCAGCTCCTGGACAGGGGACGCCGGGGAGCTGTTTTTT
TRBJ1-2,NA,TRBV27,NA,CASREGGENSNYGYTF,TGTGCCAGCAGGGAGGGTGGGGAGAACTCTAACTATGGCTACACCTTC
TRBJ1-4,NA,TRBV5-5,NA,CASSLWSGVTEKLFF,TGTGCCAGCAGCCTATGGTCCGGGGTGACTGAAAAACTGTTTTTT
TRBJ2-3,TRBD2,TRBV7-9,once,CASSLRAGGPGSDTQYF,TGTGCCAGCAGCTTACGGGCGGGGGGGCCTGGATCAGATACGCAGTATTTT
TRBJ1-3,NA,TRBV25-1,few,CASSDRGTGISGNTIYF,TGTGCCAGCAGTGATAGGGGAACAGGGATTTCTGGAAACACCATATATTTT
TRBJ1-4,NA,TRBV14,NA,CASSLSTAPHNNEKLFF,TGTGCCAGCAGCCTTTCGACAGCACCCCACAATAATGAAAAACTGTTTTTT
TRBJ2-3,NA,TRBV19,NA,CASSTRTTDTQYF,TGTGCCAGTAGTACTCGTACAACAGATACGCAGTATTTT
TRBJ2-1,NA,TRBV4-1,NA,CASSQGTQRDNEQFF,TGCGCCAGCAGCCAAGGGACACAAAGAGATAATGAGCAGTTCTTC
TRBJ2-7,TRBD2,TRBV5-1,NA,CASSFLTSGLPYEQYF,TGCGCCAGCAGCTTCTTGACTAGCGGTCTACCCTACGAGCAGTACTTC
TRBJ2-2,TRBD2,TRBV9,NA,CASSQSAGSTGELFF,TGTGCCAGCAGCCAATCAGCGGGAAGCACCGGGGAGCTGTTTTTT
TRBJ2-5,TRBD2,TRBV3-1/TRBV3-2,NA,CASSPGLGETQYF,TGTGCCAGCAGCCCGGGACTAGGAGAGACCCAGTACTTC
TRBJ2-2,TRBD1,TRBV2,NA,CASTTSTTGVGELFF,TGTGCCAGCACCACCAGTACTACAGGGGTTGGGGAGCTGTTTTTT
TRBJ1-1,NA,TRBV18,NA,CASSPYGGPNTEAFF,TGTGCCAGCTCACCTTACGGGGGACCGAACACTGAAGCTTTCTTT
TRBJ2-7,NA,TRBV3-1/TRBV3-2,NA,CASSQGQAYEQYF,TGTGCCAGCAGCCAAGGACAGGCGTACGAGCAGTACTTC
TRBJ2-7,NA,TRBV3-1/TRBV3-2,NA,CASSQVEGEQYF,TGTGCCAGCAGCCAAGTGGAGGGGGAGCAGTACTTC
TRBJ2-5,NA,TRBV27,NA,CASSQYPGKTGETQYF,TGTGCCAGCAGTCAGTACCCCGGGAAAACCGGGGAGACCCAGTACTTC
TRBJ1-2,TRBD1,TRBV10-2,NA,CASTKKTGALDGYTF,TGCGCCAGCACCAAAAAGACAGGGGCCCTCGATGGCTACACCTTC
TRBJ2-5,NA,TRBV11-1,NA,CASSLAIGANQETQYF,TGTGCCAGCAGCTTAGCGATCGGTGCCAACCAAGAGACCCAGTACTTC
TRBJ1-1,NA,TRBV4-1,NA,CASSQDTGKNTEAFF,TGCGCCAGCAGCCAAGATACAGGGAAGAACACTGAAGCTTTCTTT
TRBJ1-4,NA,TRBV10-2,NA,CASSEVGGNEKLFF,TGCGCCAGCAGTGAAGTAGGGGGAAATGAAAAACTGTTTTTT
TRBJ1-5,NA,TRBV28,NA,CASSREGFRQPQHF,TGTGCCAGCAGTCGGGAGGGTTTTCGTCAGCCCCAGCATTTT
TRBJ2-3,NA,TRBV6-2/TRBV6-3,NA,CASSYSQAASTDTQYF,TGTGCCAGCAGTTACTCGCAGGCTGCTAGCACAGATACGCAGTATTTT
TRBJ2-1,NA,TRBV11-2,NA,CASSMVAVSSYNEQFF,TGTGCCAGCAGCATGGTAGCGGTTTCCTCCTACAATGAGCAGTTCTTC
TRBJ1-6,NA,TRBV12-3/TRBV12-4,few,CASLGIYNSPLHF,TGTGCCAGTCTCGGGATATATAATTCACCCCTCCACTTT
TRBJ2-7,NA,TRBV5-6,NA,CASSFPYPLPYEQYF,TGTGCCAGCAGCTTTCCATACCCCCTACCCTACGAGCAGTACTTC